This TCR beta chain was retrieved from a study of cytomegalovirus exposure and HLA in healthy donors. Study conclusions and caveats: In a later analysis, V- and J-gene trimming of beta chains associated with a DCLRE1C missense variant, replicated independently. CMV serostatus stood as the only immune exposure information on hand. Sequencing depth across donors, presence/absence analyses assumed, was roughly uniform. Because they were indistinguishable, some V segments, including TRBV6-2 and TRBV6-3, were excluded.

CDR1 is LGHNA and CDR2 is YNFKEQ in the germline V gene. CDR3 length: 16 residues. The primer mix had 60 Vbeta and 13 Jbeta primers. Profiling relied on immunoSEQ multiplex PCR, and the TCRdb table lists in-frame clones only, not all of them. The table includes 200,000 to 300,000 clones, roughly 87% detected once. In the case of this clone: Its antigen remains unidentified.

Sequencing input: PBMCs. V and J are TRBV4-2 and TRBJ2-5, with 10 bases matching TRBD2. The J call is uncertain, as TRBJ2-7 better fits the DNA end. This TCR was sampled from a woman aged 40 to 50 in good health and CMV-seropositive. CDR3 amino acids: CASSQESGRAPYEQYF. Here the CDR3 DNA reads TGTGCCAGCAGCCAAGAAAGCGGGAGGGCCCCTTACGAGCAGTACTTC.